This TCR beta chain was documented in a study of graft-versus-host responses after intestinal transplantation. This CDR3 has 14 residues. Between the trimmed V and J ends, which lost 6 bases and 3 bases, there was a span of 14 bases. Germline V lookup: CDR1 MNHEY, CDR2 SVGAGI. Worth noting for this clone: Its target is unknown.

Clones were sequenced by immunoSEQ multiplex PCR, and TCRdb holds only the in-frame ones, with some missing. The table records tens of thousands of clones, roughly 80% of them present only once. The clonotype was recovered from a human donor who was the organ donor for an intestinal transplant. The chain employs TRBV6-5 and TRBJ1-2; D is unclear. Sequencing used unstimulated CD4+ T cells sorted from spleen or lymph node cells, obtained before transplant. In DNA form, the CDR3 reads TGTGCCAGCAGCCAGACCCGGACTCACTATGGCTACACCTTC. It translates to CASSQTRTHYGYTF.